The following is a T cell receptor (beta chain) sequence with its context. Antigen: not known. Looked up from germline, CDR1 is SGHRS and CDR2 is YFSETQ. The CDR3 spans 15 residues. Trimming at V came to 2 bases and at J to 1 base, leaving 1 base not matched to a gene. The data were obtained in a study of cytomegalovirus exposure and HLA in healthy donors. Study observations and caveats: A few CMV-associated chains proved CMV antigen-specific in vitro.

The PCR used 60 Vbeta and 13 Jbeta primers. TCRdb's copy holds only in-frame clones and misses some; the assay was immunoSEQ multiplex PCR. The repertoire has some 200,000 clones, more than 75% of them found once; the top ten carry around 2.7%. V gene TRBV5-1 combines with J gene TRBJ2-1; 9 bases fit TRBD2. The TCR was taken from a woman in her thirties or forties in good health and CMV-seronegative. Specimen: PBMCs. CDR3: CASSLTSGSYNEQFF. In DNA form, the CDR3 reads TGCGCCAGCAGCTTAACTAGCGGGTCCTACAATGAGCAGTTCTTC.